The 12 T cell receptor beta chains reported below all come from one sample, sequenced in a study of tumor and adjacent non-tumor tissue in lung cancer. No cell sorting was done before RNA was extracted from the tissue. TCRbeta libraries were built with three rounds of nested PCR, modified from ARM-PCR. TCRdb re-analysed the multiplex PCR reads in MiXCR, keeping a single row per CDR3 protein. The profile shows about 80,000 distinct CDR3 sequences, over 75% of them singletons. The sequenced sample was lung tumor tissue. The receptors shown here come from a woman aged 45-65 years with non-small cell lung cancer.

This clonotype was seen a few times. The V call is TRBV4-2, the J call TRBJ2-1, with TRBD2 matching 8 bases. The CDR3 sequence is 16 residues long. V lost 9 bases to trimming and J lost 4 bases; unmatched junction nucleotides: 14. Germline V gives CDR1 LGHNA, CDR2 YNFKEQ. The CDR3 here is CASNSSLAGRYNEQFF. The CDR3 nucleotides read TGTGCCAGTAACTCCTCCCTAGCGGGTCGATACAATGAGCAGTTCTTC.

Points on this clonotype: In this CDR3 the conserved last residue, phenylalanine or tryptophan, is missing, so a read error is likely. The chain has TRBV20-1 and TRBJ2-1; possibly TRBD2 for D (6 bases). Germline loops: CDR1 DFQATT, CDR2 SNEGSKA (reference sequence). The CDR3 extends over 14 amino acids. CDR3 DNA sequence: TGTAGTCCTAGCTTCGGGGGAGGCTACAATGAGCAGTTCTCC. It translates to CSPSFGGGYNEQFS.

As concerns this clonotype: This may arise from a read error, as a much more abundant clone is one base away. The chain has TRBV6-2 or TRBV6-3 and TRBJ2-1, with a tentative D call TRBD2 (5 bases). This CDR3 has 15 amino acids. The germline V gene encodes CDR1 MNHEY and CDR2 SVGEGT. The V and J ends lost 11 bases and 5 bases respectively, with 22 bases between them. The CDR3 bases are TGTGCCTACGCCAGCGTGGAGAGGGCCGACAATGAGCAGTTCTTC. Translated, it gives CAYASVERADNEQFF.

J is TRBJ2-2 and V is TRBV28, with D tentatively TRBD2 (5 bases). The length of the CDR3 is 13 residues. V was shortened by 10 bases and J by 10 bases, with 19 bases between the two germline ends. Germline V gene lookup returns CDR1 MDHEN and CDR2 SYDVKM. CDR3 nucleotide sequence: TGTGCCACCCAAACGTCGGGGATCGCGGAGCTGTTTTTT. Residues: CATQTSGIAELFF.

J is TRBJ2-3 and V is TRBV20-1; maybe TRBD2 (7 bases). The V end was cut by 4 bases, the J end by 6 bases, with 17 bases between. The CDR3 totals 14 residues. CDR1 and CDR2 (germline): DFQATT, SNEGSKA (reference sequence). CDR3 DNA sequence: TGCAGTGCTAAGGGGGGGAGAAAGTTGGATACGCAGTATTTT. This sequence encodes CSAKGGRKLDTQYF.

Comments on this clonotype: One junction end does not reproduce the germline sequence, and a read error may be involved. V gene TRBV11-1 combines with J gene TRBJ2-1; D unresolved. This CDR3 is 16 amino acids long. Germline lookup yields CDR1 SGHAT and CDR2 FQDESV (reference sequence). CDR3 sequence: CASSSSLSTSYNERFF. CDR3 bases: TGTGCCAGCAGCTCAAGCCTATCCACTTCCTACAATGAGCGGTTCTTC.

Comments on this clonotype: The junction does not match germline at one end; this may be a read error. CDR3 coding DNA: TGTGCCAGCAGCCTTGGTATGCCAGATACGCAGTACTTT. It specifies CASSLGMPDTQYF. The V and J genes are TRBV6-5 and TRBJ2-3; D not resolved. Germline CDR1 is MNHEY and CDR2 is SVGAGI. The CDR3 loop spans 13 amino acids.

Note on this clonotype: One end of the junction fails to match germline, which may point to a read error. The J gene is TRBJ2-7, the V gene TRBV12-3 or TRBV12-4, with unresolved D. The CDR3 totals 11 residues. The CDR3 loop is CVSSQDNEQYF. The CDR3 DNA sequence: TGTGTCAGCAGTCAAGACAACGAGCAGTACTTC.

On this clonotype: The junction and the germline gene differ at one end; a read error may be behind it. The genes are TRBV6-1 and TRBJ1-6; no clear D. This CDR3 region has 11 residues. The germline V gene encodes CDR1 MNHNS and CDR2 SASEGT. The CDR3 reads CASNLDSPHQF. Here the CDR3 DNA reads TGTGCCAGCAATTTGGACTCACCCCACCAATTT.

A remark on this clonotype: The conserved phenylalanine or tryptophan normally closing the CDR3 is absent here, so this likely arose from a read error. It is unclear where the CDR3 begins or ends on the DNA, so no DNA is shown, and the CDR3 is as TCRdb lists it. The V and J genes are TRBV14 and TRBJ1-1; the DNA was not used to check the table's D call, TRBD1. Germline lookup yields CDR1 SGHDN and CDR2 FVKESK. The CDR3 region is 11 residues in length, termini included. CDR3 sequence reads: CGSSQQGGTFS.

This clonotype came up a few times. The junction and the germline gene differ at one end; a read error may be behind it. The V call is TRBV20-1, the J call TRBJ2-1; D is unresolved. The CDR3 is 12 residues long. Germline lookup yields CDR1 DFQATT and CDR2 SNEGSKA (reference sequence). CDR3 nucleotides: TGCAGTGCTAGAGATGTAGAGTGTGAGCACTTCTTC. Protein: CSARDVECEHFF.

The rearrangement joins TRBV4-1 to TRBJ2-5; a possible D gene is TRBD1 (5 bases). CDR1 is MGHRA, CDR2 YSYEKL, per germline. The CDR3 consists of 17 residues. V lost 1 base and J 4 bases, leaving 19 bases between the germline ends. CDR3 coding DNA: TGCGCCAGCAGCCAAGGTGGTAGGGAAGGGGAAGGAGAGACCCAGTACTTC. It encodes CASSQGGREGEGETQYF.